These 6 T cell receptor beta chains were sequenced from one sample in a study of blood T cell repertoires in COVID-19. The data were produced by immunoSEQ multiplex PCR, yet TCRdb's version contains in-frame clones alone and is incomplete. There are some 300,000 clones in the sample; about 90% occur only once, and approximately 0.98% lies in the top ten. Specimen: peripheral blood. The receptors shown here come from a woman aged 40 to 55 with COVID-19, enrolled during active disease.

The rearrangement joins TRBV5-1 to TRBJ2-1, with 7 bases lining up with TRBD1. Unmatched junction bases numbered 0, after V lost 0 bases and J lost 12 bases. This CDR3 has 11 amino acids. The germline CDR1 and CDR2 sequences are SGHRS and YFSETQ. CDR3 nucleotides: TGCGCCAGCAGCTTGGCAGGGGGGCAGTTCTTC. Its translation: CASSLAGGQFF.

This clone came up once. The CDR3 reads CASSLQGAQSTEAFF. The CDR3 DNA follows: TGTGCCAGCAGCCTACAGGGGGCGCAGAGCACTGAAGCTTTCTTT. V gene TRBV7-3 combines with J gene TRBJ1-1, with TRBD1 matching over 9 bases. The CDR3 has 15 residues. V lost 5 bases, J lost 4 bases, and 8 bases stayed unmatched. Germline CDR1 SGHTA, CDR2 FQGTGA.

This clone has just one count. The CDR3 protein is CASSFTGSWDYGYTF. CDR3 DNA: TGTGCCAGCAGCTTTACAGGATCGTGGGACTATGGCTACACCTTC. This chain joins TRBV5-6 and TRBJ1-2; possible D gene TRBD1, 5 bases. Germline CDR1 is SGHDT and CDR2 is YYEEEE. CDR3 length equals 15 residues. Trimming pared 2 bases from V and 3 bases from J, leaving 14 bases between.

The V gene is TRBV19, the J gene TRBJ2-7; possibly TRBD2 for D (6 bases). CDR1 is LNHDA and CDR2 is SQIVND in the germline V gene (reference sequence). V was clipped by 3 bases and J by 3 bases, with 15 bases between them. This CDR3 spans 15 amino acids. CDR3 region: CASSMNSRGFYEQYF. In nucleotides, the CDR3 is TGTGCCAGTAGTATGAACTCCCGGGGGTTCTACGAGCAGTACTTC.

The CDR3 loop is CASSVAIGGADTGELFF. CDR3 sequence (DNA): TGTGCCAGCAGCGTAGCTATCGGGGGGGCGGACACCGGGGAGCTGTTTTTT. The chain joins TRBV9 to TRBJ2-2; TRBD2 agrees at 8 bases. Trimming removed 0 bases from V and 3 bases from J; junction bases left unmatched: 7. Germline V lookup: CDR1 SGDLS, CDR2 YYNGEE. The CDR3 sequence is 17 residues long.

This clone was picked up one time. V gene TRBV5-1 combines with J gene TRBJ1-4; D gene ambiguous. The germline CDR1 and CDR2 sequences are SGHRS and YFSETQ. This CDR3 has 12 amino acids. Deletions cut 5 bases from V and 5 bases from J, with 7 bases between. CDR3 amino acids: CASRSSNEKLFF. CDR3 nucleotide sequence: TGCGCCAGCAGGAGTTCCAATGAAAAACTGTTTTTT.